This T cell receptor beta chain originates from a study of shared clonotypes between healthy human individuals. Deep level was the assay's run setting. In the study's own analysis: For the immunoSEQ data, sequences were junction-only without quality scores, so filtering differed. Produced via immunoSEQ multiplex PCR; TCRdb's table is partial and in-frame only. V and J calls and clone size are as listed in that table; D and trimming were resolved from the DNA. The table has about 2,200,000 clones, 90% to 95% seen once. The germline V gene has CDR1 LNHDA and CDR2 SQIVND (reference sequence). This CDR3 comprises 17 residues. Losses at the gene ends were 4 bases for V and 4 bases for J; bases not matched to a gene: 11. Naive CD8 cells, CD45RO-negative and positively selected for CCR7, excluded terminally differentiated effector memory CD45RA+ cells. Concerning this clone: The antigen remains unidentified.

Study-wide findings and caveats: Clonotypes which were not shared had lower generation probabilities than clonotypes that all four donors shared. Naive subsets generally had larger estimated richness than memory subsets.

The receptor comes from a man between 18 and 35 years old in good health. Some clones in this sample may be carry-over from other donors' samples. The rearrangement uses TRBV19 and TRBJ1-5, with 9 bases fitting TRBD1. The sequenced material came from naive CD8+ T cells from PBMCs. The CDR3 sequence: CASSRGTGLIDNQPQHF. The CDR3 DNA reads as TGTGCCAGTAGTAGGGGGACAGGGTTGATAGATAATCAGCCCCAGCATTTT.